This TCR beta chain was observed in a study of cytomegalovirus exposure and HLA in healthy donors. Study in general: Earlier work reported approximately 110 million unique TCR beta sequences from 170 million or so T cells. Overall study results and limits: Accurate predictions that matched the HLA-A and HLA-B alleles of most subjects were reportedly made from TCR beta sequences.

As for the donors, each was a healthy bone marrow donor. Use of 60 Vbeta and 13 Jbeta primers characterized the PCR. Assay used: immunoSEQ multiplex PCR; TCRdb lists only in-frame clones, some missing. The sample records 200,000 to 250,000 clones, approximately 78% being singletons. Germline V gene sequence: CDR1 SEHNR, CDR2 FQNEAQ (reference sequence). V shed 8 bases and J shed 2 bases, with 11 bases lying between them. This CDR3 has 13 residues. This clone showed up just once. The target antigen is unknown. The chain carries TRBV7-9 and TRBJ2-3, with D tentatively TRBD2 (6 bases). The material sequenced was PBMCs. This receptor was obtained from a woman between 35 and 50 years old in good health and CMV-seronegative. The CDR3 DNA reads as TGTGCCAGCGGAGGGCGGAACACAGATACGCAGTATTTT. It yields the protein CASGGRNTDTQYF.